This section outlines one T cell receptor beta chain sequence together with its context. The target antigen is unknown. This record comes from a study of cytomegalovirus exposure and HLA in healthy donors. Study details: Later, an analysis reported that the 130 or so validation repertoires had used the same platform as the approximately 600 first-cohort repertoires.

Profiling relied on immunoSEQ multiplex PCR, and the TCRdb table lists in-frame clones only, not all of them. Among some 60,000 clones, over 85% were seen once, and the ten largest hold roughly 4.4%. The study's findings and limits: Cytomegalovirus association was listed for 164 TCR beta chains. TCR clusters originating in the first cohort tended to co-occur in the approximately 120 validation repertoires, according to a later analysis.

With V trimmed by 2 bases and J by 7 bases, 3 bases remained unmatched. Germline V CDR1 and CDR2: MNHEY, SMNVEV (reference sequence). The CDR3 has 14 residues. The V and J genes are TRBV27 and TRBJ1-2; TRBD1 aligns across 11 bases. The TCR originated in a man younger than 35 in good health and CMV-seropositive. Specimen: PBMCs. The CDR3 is CASSLGQGAFGYTF. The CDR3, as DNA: TGTGCCAGCAGTTTAGGACAGGGGGCGTTTGGCTACACCTTC.